The 4 T cell receptor beta chains listed next were all sequenced from one sample in a study of glioma-infiltrating T cells after dendritic cell vaccination. Time point here: after dendritic cell vaccination, including at tumor progression/relapse. Libraries were prepared by immunoSEQ multiplex PCR; TCRdb keeps only in-frame clonotypes and omits some of them. The sample lists 80,000 to 100,000 clones; 65% to 85% were seen once. The input for sequencing was blood, taken after dendritic cell vaccination. The receptor set was obtained from a human donor with glioblastoma.

The J gene is TRBJ1-1, the V gene TRBV10-2, with D perhaps matching TRBD1 (5 bases). The V gene's germline CDR1 is WSHSY and CDR2 SAAADI. V was trimmed by 6 bases and J by 1 base, leaving 18 bases between them. There are 16 residues in the CDR3. This chain's CDR3 is CASRGESGGWNTEAFF. In nucleotides, the CDR3 is TGCGCCAGCAGGGGAGAATCGGGGGGATGGAACACTGAAGCTTTCTTT.

This sequence joins TRBV4-1 and TRBJ2-7, with D perhaps matching TRBD1 (6 bases). Germline assignment: CDR1 MGHRA and CDR2 YSYEKL. CDR3 length equals 15 residues. V was clipped by 0 bases and J by 3 bases, with 12 bases between them. CDR3 nucleotides: TGCGCCAGCAGCCAAGATGTGGGGACATACTACGAGCAGTACTTC. Its translation: CASSQDVGTYYEQYF.

The chain joins TRBV5-4 to TRBJ2-3, with D possibly being TRBD1 (6 bases). Germline loops: CDR1 SGHNT, CDR2 YYREEE (reference sequence). V lost 4 bases and J 4 bases, leaving 13 bases between the germline ends. The CDR3 covers 14 residues. The DNA for the CDR3 is TGTGCCAGCAGCCCTAGGGACACTCCAGATACGCAGTATTTT. Protein sequence: CASSPRDTPDTQYF.

This clone was recorded only once. CDR3 DNA: TGTGCCATCACCGAACAGGTGAACACTGAAGCTTTCTTT. Translation: CAITEQVNTEAFF. V gene TRBV10-3 combines with J gene TRBJ1-1; D is possibly TRBD1 (5 bases). With 7 bases removed from V and 0 bases from J, the gap between germline ends came to 9 bases. Per germline, CDR1 ENHRY and CDR2 SYGVKD. The CDR3 runs to 13 residues.